This T cell receptor beta chain was sequenced in a study of blood T cells in healthy people across ages (dated by TCRdb to about 2015). Regarding the research as a whole: In model experiments, template switching captured about one uniquely barcoded TCR beta cDNA molecule for every two T cells. The study measured age-related changes in TCR beta repertoire diversity using deep sequencing normalized with unique cDNA molecular identifiers. Donors were grouped into four age groups: young (average approximately 16 years), middle-aged (over 35), aged (about 59) and long-lived (approximately 78). To avoid experimental bias, donors of different ages were spread randomly across the sequencing lanes. Using the same blood draw, the study looked at two additional independent replicas of 1 million unique cDNA reads for two donors, one aged 18 to 30 and the other aged 80 or older. Broad study findings and their caveats: Conclusive comparison of naive and antigen-experienced compartments was prevented by the profiling of bulk unsorted PBMCs. Compared with the aged group, more naive CD4+ T cells, fewer expanded clones and increased TCR diversity were shown by the long-lived group, suggesting age selection. Estimates of total diversity based on one million sequenced T cells were regarded as lower bounds and as underestimates. A strong correlation was found between observed TCR beta diversity and the percentage of naive T cells measured by flow cytometry. As age increased, observed TCR beta diversity per million T cells dropped in a roughly linear way, and a significant reduction was already evident by age 40. Because donor CMV infection status was unknown, age-related changes in expanded clonotypes were potentially confounded.

The receptor library was made with 5' RACE. Sequencer: Illumina HiSeq 2500. A second PCR of roughly 7 to 11 cycles was run with a J-beta primer mix and a sample-barcoded 5' primer. Each TCR beta cDNA molecule received a unique molecular identifier from a template-switch 5' adaptor carrying 12 random nucleotides. Each sample yielded at least 3 million CDR3-containing paired-end reads. First-strand cDNA synthesis was performed from all RNA using the Mint cDNA synthesis kit, with priming by a TRBC-specific oligonucleotide. After uracil-DNA glycosylase treatment, a first 18-cycle PCR used universal primers M1SS and BC2_uni_R on all cDNA. The original methods were these. For normalization, 1 million high-quality reads were randomly selected from each sample, with every read carrying a distinct molecular identifier. Instead of being binned into consensus sequences, reads that shared molecular identifiers were thrown out. MiTCR, with a Q25 quality threshold and the strictest error-elimination algorithm, was used for CDR3 identification, clonotype clustering and error correction. A nonparametric unseen species model using Euler transformation provided a lower-bound estimate of total TCR beta diversity. Through fastp at Q25 and MiXCR, TCRdb rebuilt clones from the public reads, retaining in-frame beta chains. Each record represents a unique CDR3 protein, reported with the most common genes and DNA among its rows. These V and J calls derive from TCRdb rather than the authors' analysis. The sample yields 1,500,000 or so distinct CDR3 sequences; 45% to 70% were counted once. Over 5.5% of the sample is held by the ten biggest clonotypes.

Trimming at the junction amounts to 3 bases on V and 0 bases on J, and the germline ends lie 15 bases apart. The CDR3 starts with the cysteine, ends with the phenylalanine, and has 17 residues. Only the CDR3 DNA is retained, 51 bases long and in frame from the first base. Sequences MNHNY (CDR1) and SVGAGI (CDR2) are obtained from the germline V gene (reference sequence). With respect to this clonotype: Its target antigen remains unknown. Base qualities are not recorded, but no much larger clone differs from it by a single base.

The donors were some 39 Caucasian individuals from Russia, aged 6 to 90 years, who were systemically healthy. Each donor gave 8 to 10 milliliters of peripheral blood, collected into EDTA-treated Vacutainer tubes. Ficoll-Paque density-gradient centrifugation was used to isolate PBMCs, with at least 6 million per sample. Trizol reagent was used to extract total RNA from PBMCs, with at least 5 micrograms per sample. The percentages of naive CD45RAhigh/CD27high T cells were determined by flow cytometry on a PBMC aliquot from every donor. The sample comprised blood. The source is a man between 18 and 29 years old in good health. Here the chain combines TRBV6-6 and TRBJ1-5; no D gene is confidently identified. The nucleotide sequence reads as follows: TGTGCCAGCAGTTATCCCGAGGACGGCCATAGCAATCAGCCCCAGCATTTT. Its protein is CASSYPEDGHSNQPQHF.